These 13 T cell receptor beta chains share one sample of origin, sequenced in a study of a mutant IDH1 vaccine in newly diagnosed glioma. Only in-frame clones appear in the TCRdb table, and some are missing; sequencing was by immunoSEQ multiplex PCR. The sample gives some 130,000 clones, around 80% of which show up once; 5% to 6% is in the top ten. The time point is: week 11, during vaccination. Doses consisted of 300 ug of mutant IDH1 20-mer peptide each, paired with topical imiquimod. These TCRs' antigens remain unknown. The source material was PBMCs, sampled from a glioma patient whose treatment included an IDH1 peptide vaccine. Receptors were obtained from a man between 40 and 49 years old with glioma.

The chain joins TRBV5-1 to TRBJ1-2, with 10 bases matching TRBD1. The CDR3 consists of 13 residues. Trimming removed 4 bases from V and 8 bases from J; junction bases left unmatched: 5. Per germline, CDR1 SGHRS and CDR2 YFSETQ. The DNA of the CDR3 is TGCGCCAGCAGCACGGGACAGGGGATAGGCTACACCTTC. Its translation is CASSTGQGIGYTF. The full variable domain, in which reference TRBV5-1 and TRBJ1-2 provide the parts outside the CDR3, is KAGVTQTPRYLIKTRGQQVTLSCSPISGHRSVSWYQQTPGQGLQFLFEYFSETQRNKGNFPGRFSGRQFSNSRSEMNVSTLELGDSALYLCASSTGQGIGYTFGSGTRLTVV.

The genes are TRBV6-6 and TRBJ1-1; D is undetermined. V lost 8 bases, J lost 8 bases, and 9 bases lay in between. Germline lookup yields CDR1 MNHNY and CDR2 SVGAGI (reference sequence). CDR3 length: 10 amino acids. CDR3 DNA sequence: TGTGCCAGCTCAAGGTCGGAAGCTTTCTTT. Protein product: CASSRSEAFF.

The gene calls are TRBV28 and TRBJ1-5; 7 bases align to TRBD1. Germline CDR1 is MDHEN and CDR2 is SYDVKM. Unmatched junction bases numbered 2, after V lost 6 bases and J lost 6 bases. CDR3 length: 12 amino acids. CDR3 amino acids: CASREGAQPQHF. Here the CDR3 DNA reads TGTGCCAGCAGGGAGGGGGCTCAGCCCCAGCATTTT.

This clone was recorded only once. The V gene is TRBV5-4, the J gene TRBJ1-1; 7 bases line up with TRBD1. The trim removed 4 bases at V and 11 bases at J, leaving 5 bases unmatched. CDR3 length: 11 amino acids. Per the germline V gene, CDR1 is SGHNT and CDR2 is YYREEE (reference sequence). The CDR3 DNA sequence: TGTGCCAGCAGCGACAGGGTTGTGGCTTTCTTT. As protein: CASSDRVVAFF. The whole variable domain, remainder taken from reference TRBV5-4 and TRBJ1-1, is ETGVTQSPTHLIKTRGQQVTLRCSSQSGHNTVSWYQQALGQGPQFIFQYYREEENGRGNFPPRFSGLQFPNYSSELNVNALELDDSALYLCASSDRVVAFFGQGTRLTVV.

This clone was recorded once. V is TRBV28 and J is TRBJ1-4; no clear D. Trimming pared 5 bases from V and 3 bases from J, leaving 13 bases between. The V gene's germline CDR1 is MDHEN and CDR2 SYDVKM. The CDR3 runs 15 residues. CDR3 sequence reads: CASSKAGISNEKLFF. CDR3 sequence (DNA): TGTGCCAGCAGTAAAGCCGGGATCTCTAATGAAAAACTGTTTTTT.

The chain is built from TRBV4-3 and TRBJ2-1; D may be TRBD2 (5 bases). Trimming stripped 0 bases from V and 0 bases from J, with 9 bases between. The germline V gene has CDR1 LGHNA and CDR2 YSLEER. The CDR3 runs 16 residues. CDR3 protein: CASSQDLGSSYNEQFF. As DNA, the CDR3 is TGCGCCAGCAGCCAAGATTTAGGGAGCTCCTACAATGAGCAGTTCTTC.

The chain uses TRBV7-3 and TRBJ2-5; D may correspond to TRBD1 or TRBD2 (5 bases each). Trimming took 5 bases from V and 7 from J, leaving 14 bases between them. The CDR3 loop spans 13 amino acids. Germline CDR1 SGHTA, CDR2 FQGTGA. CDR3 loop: CASSPVGDGTQYF. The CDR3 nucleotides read TGTGCCAGCAGCCCGGTGGGGGACGGGACCCAGTACTTC.

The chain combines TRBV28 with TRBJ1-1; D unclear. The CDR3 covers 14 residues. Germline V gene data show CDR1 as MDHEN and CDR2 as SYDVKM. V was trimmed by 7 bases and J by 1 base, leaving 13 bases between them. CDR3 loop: CASKRSVRNTEAFF. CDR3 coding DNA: TGTGCCAGCAAGAGATCAGTGAGGAACACTGAAGCTTTCTTT. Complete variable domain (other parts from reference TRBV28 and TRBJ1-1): DVKVTQSSRYLVKRTGEKVFLECVQDMDHENMFWYRQDPGLGLRLIYFSYDVKMKEKGDIPEGYSVSREKKERFSLILESASTNQTSMYLCASKRSVRNTEAFFGQGTRLTVV.

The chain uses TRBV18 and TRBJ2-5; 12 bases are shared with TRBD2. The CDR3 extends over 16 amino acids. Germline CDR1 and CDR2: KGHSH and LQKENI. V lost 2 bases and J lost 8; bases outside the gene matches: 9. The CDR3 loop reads CASSPITSGGFGTQYF. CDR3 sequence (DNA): TGTGCCAGCTCACCAATAACTAGCGGGGGGTTCGGAACCCAGTACTTC.

This CDR3 is CASSALGYNEQFF. The CDR3 DNA sequence: TGTGCCAGCAGCGCCTTGGGTTACAATGAGCAGTTCTTC. The rearrangement uses TRBV9 and TRBJ2-1; the D is unclear. Trimming removed 3 bases from V and 4 bases from J, with 8 bases in between. CDR1 SGDLS and CDR2 YYNGEE come from the germline V gene. The CDR3 is 13 residues long.

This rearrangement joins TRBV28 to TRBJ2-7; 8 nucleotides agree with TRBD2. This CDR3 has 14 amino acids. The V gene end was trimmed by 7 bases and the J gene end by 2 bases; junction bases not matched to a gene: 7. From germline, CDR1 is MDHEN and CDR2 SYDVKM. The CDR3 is CASTLNGRAYEQYF. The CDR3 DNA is TGTGCCAGCACCCTCAACGGGAGGGCCTACGAGCAGTACTTC.

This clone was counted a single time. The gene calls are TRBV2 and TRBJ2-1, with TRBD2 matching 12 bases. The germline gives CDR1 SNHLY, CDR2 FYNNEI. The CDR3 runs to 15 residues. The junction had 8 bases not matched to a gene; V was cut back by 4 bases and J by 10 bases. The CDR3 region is CASSVLAGGPGEQFF. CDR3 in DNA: TGTGCCAGCAGTGTCCTAGCGGGGGGGCCTGGAGAGCAGTTCTTC.

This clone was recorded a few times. DNA of the CDR3: TGTGCCAGCAGGGACAGGTGGGACAATGAGCAGTTCTTC. This codes for CASRDRWDNEQFF. The V call is TRBV6-1, the J call TRBJ2-1, with 7 bases lining up with TRBD1. The germline gives CDR1 MNHNS, CDR2 SASEGT. The CDR3 runs 13 residues. V was clipped by 6 bases and J by 5 bases; unmatched bases: 4.